These 18 T cell receptor beta chains were sequenced from one sample in a study of T cell repertoires in cytomegalovirus infection. TCRdb reanalysed the reads using MiXCR and keeps one entry per CDR3 protein. There are some 700,000 distinct CDR3 sequences in the sample; 35% occur only once, and 2.8% lies in the top ten. The specimen was PBMCs. The origin of the receptors is a human donor in good health (CMV status not recorded). Some clones in this sample may be carry-over from other donors' samples.

The sample holds many counts of this clonotype. CDR3 region: CASRGDRVGNTIYF. DNA of the CDR3: TGTGCCAGCAGGGGGGACAGGGTTGGAAACACCATATATTTT. J is TRBJ1-3 and V is TRBV7-8; 9 nucleotides agree with TRBD1. This CDR3 is built from 14 residues. CDR1 is SGHVS, CDR2 FQNEAQ, per germline. The V segment lost 6 bases and the J segment 3 bases; nucleotides outside the gene matches: 3.

This clonotype was picked up a small number of times. J is TRBJ1-2 and V is TRBV7-9, with D hard to call. The CDR3 has 17 residues. Trimming cost V 4 bases and J 4 bases, with 22 bases left between them. The germline V gene has CDR1 SEHNR and CDR2 FQNEAQ (reference sequence). CDR3 protein: CASSSSSPRVSGYGYTF. Here the CDR3 DNA reads TGTGCCAGCAGCTCCTCATCACCTAGGGTTTCTGGCTATGGCTACACCTTC.

This clonotype was counted many times. The chain employs TRBV4-1 and TRBJ2-7; 7 bases are a match to TRBD1. CDR3 length equals 15 residues. V was pared by 1 base and J by 2 bases, with 5 bases of the junction left unmatched. Germline CDR1 and CDR2: MGHRA and YSYEKL. CDR3 in DNA: TGCGCCAGCAGCCAAGTAGACAGGGACACCTACGAGCAGTACTTC. This gives the protein CASSQVDRDTYEQYF.

CDR3 region: CSAGGPSIWETQYF. The CDR3 bases are TGCAGTGCCGGTGGGCCAAGTATTTGGGAGACCCAGTACTTC. This chain links TRBV20-1 with TRBJ2-5, with D unresolved. Germline V gene lookup returns CDR1 DFQATT and CDR2 SNEGSKA (reference sequence). The CDR3 contains 14 residues. The germline V and J ends were trimmed by 6 bases and 5 bases, with 19 bases remaining between them.

This chain connects TRBV20-1 to TRBJ2-3; 7 bases fit TRBD1. V dropped 3 bases and J dropped 5; count of bases not matched to a gene: 5. This CDR3 comprises 13 residues. Germline CDR1 DFQATT, CDR2 SNEGSKA (reference sequence). CDR3 region: CSARKTGRDTQYF. The CDR3 DNA is TGCAGTGCTAGGAAGACAGGGAGAGATACGCAGTATTTT.

The CDR3 region is CASSEDLGAGALNYGYTF. For the CDR3, the DNA is TGTGCCAGCAGTGAAGATCTGGGGGCAGGAGCTCTTAACTATGGCTACACCTTC. J is TRBJ1-2 and V is TRBV25-1; TRBD1 is a possible D gene (6 bases). The germline V gene has CDR1 MGHDK and CDR2 SYGVNS. Trimming took off 2 bases at V and 1 base at J, with 20 bases between the two ends. This CDR3 has 18 residues.

This chain links TRBV7-2 with TRBJ2-2; tentative D call: TRBD1 (5 bases). Germline CDR1 reads SGHTA; CDR2 reads FQGNSA. V lost 2 bases and J lost 4, with 11 bases in between. CDR3 length equals 15 residues. CDR3 in DNA: TGTGCCAGCAGCTTATTGGGTGGGGCCACCGGGGAGCTGTTTTTT. Its translation is CASSLLGGATGELFF.

This clonotype was counted between two and nine times. The CDR3 region is CASSLGLQGMNSPLHF. In DNA, the CDR3 is TGTGCCAGCAGCTTAGGGTTACAGGGGATGAATTCACCCCTCCACTTT. The chain has TRBV7-8 and TRBJ1-6; 7 bases match TRBD1. V shed 1 base, J shed 7 bases, and the junction held 7 bases outside the gene matches. The CDR3 is 16 residues long. Germline V gives CDR1 SGHVS, CDR2 FQNEAQ. Looking up the rest from reference TRBV7-8 and TRBJ1-6 gives the full variable domain: GAGVSQSPRYKVAKRGQDVALRCDPISGHVSLFWYQQALGQGPEFLTYFQNEAQLDKSGLPSDRFFAERPEGSVSTLKIQRTQQEDSAVYLCASSLGLQGMNSPLHFGNGTRLTVT.

The rearrangement joins TRBV28 to TRBJ2-3; 7 positions match TRBD2. This CDR3 has 14 residues. The germline CDR1 and CDR2 sequences are MDHEN and SYDVKM. Losses at the gene ends were 9 bases for V and 0 bases for J; bases not matched to a gene: 6. The CDR3 DNA reads as TGTGCCAGTTTTCGCGGGGGAAGCACAGATACGCAGTATTTT. It encodes CASFRGGSTDTQYF.

The chain combines TRBV3-1 with TRBJ2-7; 9 bases are a match to TRBD1. The junction had 6 bases not matched to a gene; V was cut back by 3 bases and J by 3 bases. Per the germline V gene, CDR1 is LGHDT and CDR2 is YNNKEL (reference sequence). The CDR3 consists of 15 residues. The CDR3 loop reads CASSHLGQGIYEQYF. The CDR3 region has the DNA TGTGCCAGCAGCCACTTAGGACAGGGGATCTACGAGCAGTACTTC.

This clonotype came up a few times. The V call is TRBV19, the J call TRBJ2-5, with 10 bases lining up with TRBD2. With V trimmed by 5 bases and J by 5 bases, 5 bases remained unmatched. In germline, CDR1 is LNHDA, CDR2 SQIVND (reference sequence). This CDR3 spans 14 amino acids. The CDR3 region has the DNA TGTGCCAGTAGTCCTAGCGGGAGTTGGGAGACCCAGTACTTC. Its protein product is CASSPSGSWETQYF.

This clonotype was picked up a small number of times. The CDR3 nucleotides are TGTGCCAGCGGCAGGGCCTCTCCAGGGGCCAACGTCCTGACTTTC. Translated, it gives CASGRASPGANVLTF. The genes are TRBV2 and TRBJ2-6, with TRBD1 as a possible D gene (5 bases). Germline assignment: CDR1 SNHLY and CDR2 FYNNEI. The V end was cut by 8 bases, the J end by 4 bases, with 15 bases between. The CDR3 is 15 amino acids.

The V gene is TRBV10-3, the J gene TRBJ1-1; weak D call: TRBD1 (6 bases). V shed 2 bases and J shed 5 bases, with 27 bases lying between them. This CDR3 contains 19 residues. Looked up from germline, CDR1 is ENHRY and CDR2 is SYGVKD. The CDR3 nucleotides are TGTGCCATCAGTGAGCGAACTGGGGGGCGCGGGAGTAAGAGAACTGAAGCTTTCTTT. It codes for CAISERTGGRGSKRTEAFF.

This clonotype was detected ten times or more. This rearrangement joins TRBV7-2 to TRBJ2-7; 7 bases agree with TRBD1. CDR1 SGHTA and CDR2 FQGNSA come from the germline V gene. V lost 4 bases to trimming and J lost 3 bases; unmatched junction nucleotides: 6. This CDR3 has 14 amino acids. DNA of the CDR3: TGTGCCAGCAGCTGGCCGGGACAGAACTACGAGCAGTACTTC. Protein product: CASSWPGQNYEQYF.

This sequence joins TRBV28 and TRBJ2-6, with D uncertain. The ends were cut back, 6 bases at V and 2 bases at J, with 14 bases in the middle. This CDR3 spans 16 amino acids. CDR1 and CDR2 (germline): MDHEN, SYDVKM. This chain's CDR3 is CASSPGGRPGANVLTF. Written as DNA, the CDR3 is TGTGCCAGCAGCCCTGGTGGCAGACCTGGGGCCAACGTCCTGACTTTC.

This clonotype was picked up a small number of times. The chain couples TRBV19 to TRBJ1-2; D unclear. The V and J ends lost 3 bases and 8 bases respectively, with 16 bases between them. CDR1 LNHDA and CDR2 SQIVND come from the germline V gene (reference sequence). The CDR3 spans 14 residues. CDR3: CASSIGRPRGGYTF. CDR3 DNA: TGTGCCAGTAGTATCGGCCGACCTCGTGGCGGCTACACCTTC. Looking up the rest from reference TRBV19 and TRBJ1-2 gives the full variable domain: DGGITQSPKYLFRKEGQNVTLSCEQNLNHDAMYWYRQDPGQGLRLIYYSQIVNDFQKGDIAEGYSVSREKKESFPLTVTSAQKNPTAFYLCASSIGRPRGGYTFGSGTRLTVV.

The V gene is TRBV10-3, the J gene TRBJ1-5; 7 bases agree with TRBD1. V lost 7 bases and J lost 3; bases outside the gene matches: 9. Germline CDR1 reads ENHRY; CDR2 reads SYGVKD. This CDR3 comprises 15 residues. CDR3 in DNA: TGTGCCATCAAGGCAGAGACAGGGCCCAATCAGCCCCAGCATTTT. It codes for CAIKAETGPNQPQHF.

This clonotype came up a few times. CDR3 region: CASRFRDGPNEKLFF. The CDR3 DNA follows: TGTGCCAGCAGATTCCGGGACGGCCCTAATGAAAAACTGTTTTTT. The chain joins TRBV2 to TRBJ1-4, with a possible D match to TRBD1 (5 bases). This CDR3 comprises 15 residues. Germline-derived CDR1 and CDR2 are SNHLY and FYNNEI. Trimming stripped 6 bases from V and 3 bases from J, with 14 bases between.